These T cell receptor beta chains were read from a single sample in a study of blood T cell repertoires in COVID-19. The data were produced by immunoSEQ multiplex PCR, yet TCRdb's version contains in-frame clones alone and is incomplete. The top ten hold about 2.7% of the sample, which has about 200,000 clones, about 83% seen once. Source material: peripheral blood. The source of these receptors is a woman aged 40 to 50 with active or convalescent COVID-19. Both conserved end residues are part of each CDR3. D genes are given only for firm matches. Rows give clone size only sometimes, using once, few, many, or a class for an expanded clone.

. . 13 TRBJ1-1 TRBV29-1 TGCAGCGTCAACGGGAGATTGAACACTGAAGCTTTCTTT CSVNGRLNTEAFF
. . 12 TRBJ1-2 TRBV29-1 TGCAGCGTTGAAGTGGAGAGCTATGGCTACACCTTC CSVEVESYGYTF
. . 13 TRBJ2-7 TRBV6-2/TRBV6-3 TGTGCCAGCAGCGAGACAGTTCCCTACGAGCAGTACTTC CASSETVPYEQYF
TRBD1 few 15 TRBJ1-5 TRBV5-4 TGTGCCAGCAGCTTGACGGGACAGGGTTCTCAGCCCCAGCATTTT CASSLTGQGSQPQHF
. . 12 TRBJ2-7 TRBV7-2 TGTGCCAGCAGCTGGAGCTCCTACGAGCAGTACTTC CASSWSSYEQYF
. . 15 TRBJ1-1 TRBV27 TGTGCCAGCAGTTTATTCTCCGGACAGCCCACTGAAGCTTTCTTT CASSLFSGQPTEAFF
TRBD1 many 15 TRBJ2-5 TRBV27 TGTGCCAGCAGCCCTGACAGGGGTTTGGTTGTGACCCAGTACTTC CASSPDRGLVVTQYF
TRBD1 . 14 TRBJ2-3 TRBV7-2 TGTGCCAGCAGTCCCACAGGGGGCCCAGATACGCAGTATTTT CASSPTGGPDTQYF
. . 13 TRBJ1-1 TRBV6-5 TGTGCCAGCAGTTCCAGGGAAAGCACTGAAGCTTTCTTT CASSSRESTEAFF
TRBD1 . 14 TRBJ2-1 TRBV6-5 TGTGCCAGCATAGCGACAGGGTTATACAATGAGCAGTTCTTC CASIATGLYNEQFF
TRBD1 . 15 TRBJ1-5 TRBV25-1 TGTGCCAGCAGAACCATCAGGGGGGGCAATCAGCCCCAGCATTTT CASRTIRGGNQPQHF
. . 14 TRBJ2-1 TRBV6-4 TGTGCCAGCAGTGACTCTATAATAAGCGATGAGCAGTTCTTC CASSDSIISDEQFF
TRBD1 . 18 TRBJ1-4 TRBV2 TGTGCCAGCGGGGGGGGACAGGGAGTTTTCGTGGCTAATGAAAAACTGTTTTTT CASGGGQGVFVANEKLFF
TRBD2 . 15 TRBJ2-3 TRBV3-1/TRBV3-2 TGTGCCAGCAGCCAAGTCGGGACTAGCGGGTGGCCCCTGTATTTT CASSQVGTSGWPLYF
. few 14 TRBJ1-5 TRBV7-7 TGTGCTAGCGACTCGAGGGAGGTCAATCAGCCCCAGCATTTT CASDSREVNQPQHF
. . 15 TRBJ2-7 TRBV5-1 TGCGCCAGCAGCTGGAAACCGGGATCAGGACGCGAGCAGTACTTC CASSWKPGSGREQYF
TRBD2 . 14 TRBJ2-7 TRBV19 TGTGCCAGTAGTGCCCCGGGGGGGCCGTACGAGCAGTACTTC CASSAPGGPYEQYF
TRBD1 . 13 TRBJ1-1 TRBV5-1 TGCGCCAGCAGCTGGGGACAGGGGGGCGAAGCTTTCTTT CASSWGQGGEAFF
TRBD1 . 17 TRBJ1-3 TRBV7-6 TGTGCCAGCAGCCCAAACCCCCGCAGGGGGCTTGGAAACACCATATATTTT CASSPNPRRGLGNTIYF
. . 12 TRBJ2-1 TRBV3-1/TRBV3-2 TGTGCCAGCAGCCAAGATTGGGCCGAGCAGTTCTTC CASSQDWAEQFF
TRBD1 few 15 TRBJ2-7 TRBV7-7 TGTGCTAGCAGCGAGGCCGGGACAGGCAACTACGAGCAGTACTTC CASSEAGTGNYEQYF
. . 14 TRBJ1-4 TRBV9 TGTGCCAGCAGCGTAGAGGAGAAGAGGGAAAAACTGTTTTTT CASSVEEKREKLFF
TRBD2 . 15 TRBJ2-1 TRBV19 TGTGCCAGTCGGGAATCCCGGGACTATATCAATGAGCAGTTCTTC CASRESRDYINEQFF
. . 14 TRBJ1-5 TRBV2 TGTGCCAGCAGGGGGACAAATAGCAATCAGCCCCAGCATTTT CASRGTNSNQPQHF
TRBD1 . 14 TRBJ1-2 TRBV29-1 TGCAGCGTTGATATACAGGGGCGGCTATACGGCTACACCTTC CSVDIQGRLYGYTF
. . 14 TRBJ1-5 TRBV11-2 TGTGCCAGCAGCGTTCCCGGGATCAATCAGCCCCAGCATTTT CASSVPGINQPQHF
TRBD1 . 15 TRBJ2-5 TRBV7-9 TGTGCCAGCAGCGGGGGGGGACAGGGAAGAGAGACCCAGTACTTC CASSGGGQGRETQYF
TRBD1 . 18 TRBJ1-3 TRBV5-6 TGTGCCAGCAGCTCCTGGAAAGGGGACAGGGGGCGAGGAAACACCATATATTTT CASSSWKGDRGRGNTIYF
TRBD2 . 15 TRBJ2-1 TRBV9 TGTGCCAGCAGCGTAGCTGGCGGGAGCGGCAATGAGCAGTTCTTC CASSVAGGSGNEQFF
TRBD1 . 18 TRBJ2-2 TRBV4-1 TGCGCCAGCAGCCATGGTGGGGACAGGGGGCCGCGGACCGGGGAGCTGTTTTTT CASSHGGDRGPRTGELFF
. . 13 TRBJ1-2 TRBV7-2 TGTGCCAGCAGCTTAGAAGGGACTTTTGGCTACACCTTC CASSLEGTFGYTF
. . 15 TRBJ1-2 TRBV6-5 TGTGCCAGCAGTCTCGGCCGGGGAGGTGGCTATGGCTACACCTTC CASSLGRGGGYGYTF
. once 14 TRBJ2-5 TRBV28 TGTGCCAGCAAGGTAGCAGGGGCACGGGAGACCCAGTACTTC CASKVAGARETQYF
TRBD2 . 18 TRBJ2-1 TRBV3-1/TRBV3-2 TGTGCCAGCAGCCAAGAAGGGAGCGGGGGCCTTCCCAACAATGAGCAGTTCTTC CASSQEGSGGLPNNEQFF
. . 13 TRBJ2-2 TRBV6-5 TGTGCCAGCAGTTCGAGGGACACCGGGGAGCTGTTTTTT CASSSRDTGELFF
TRBD1 . 13 TRBJ2-1 TRBV28 TGTGCCACCCAACCCTCGACAGGGAATGAGCAGTTCTTC CATQPSTGNEQFF
. few 15 TRBJ2-2 TRBV15 TGTGCCACCAGCAGAGGACAGGTTTTCACCGGGGAGCTGTTTTTT CATSRGQVFTGELFF
. . 15 TRBJ1-2 TRBV15 TGTGCCACCAGCAGAGATCCAGGCGCCAGCTATGGCTACACCTTC CATSRDPGASYGYTF
TRBD1 . 17 TRBJ1-2 TRBV28 TGTGCCAGCAGACCCGGGACAGGGGGCGATTCTAACTATGGCTACACCTTC CASRPGTGGDSNYGYTF
TRBD1 . 15 TRBJ1-4 TRBV28 TGTGCCAGCAGTTGGGGAGGGACAGGAGGCGAAAAACTGTTTTTT CASSWGGTGGEKLFF
. once 16 TRBJ2-7 TRBV4-3 TGCGCCAGCAGCCCCTCGCAGCGAGGCGGGTTTTACGAGCAGTACTTC CASSPSQRGGFYEQYF
. . 16 TRBJ2-7 TRBV9 TGTGCCAGCAGCCCCCGTAGTAGCGGTATGAACTACGAGCAGTACTTC CASSPRSSGMNYEQYF
. . 16 TRBJ1-4 TRBV30 TGTGCCTGGAGCGTGACAGGAGCTACAACTAATGAAAAACTGTTTTTT CAWSVTGATTNEKLFF
TRBD1 . 14 TRBJ1-5 TRBV6-5 TGTGCCAGCACCAAAGACAGGGGGCATCAGCCCCAGCATTTT CASTKDRGHQPQHF
TRBD2 . 14 TRBJ2-7 TRBV5-4 TGTGCCAGCAGCAGCGGGGGGGGATCCTACGAGCAGTACTTC CASSSGGGSYEQYF